This passage covers 29 T cell receptor beta chains from one sample sequenced in a study of T cell repertoires in cytomegalovirus infection. Via MiXCR, TCRdb re-called the reads, giving one row per CDR3 protein. The table has approximately 750,000 distinct CDR3 sequences, 35% seen once. The sequenced sample was PBMCs. These receptors all come from a human donor in good health (CMV status not recorded). Some clones in this sample may be carry-over from other donors' samples.

This clonotype was recorded a few times. The gene calls are TRBV28 and TRBJ2-3; the D gene is possibly TRBD2 (6 bases). The CDR3 length is 16 residues. Germline V gene data show CDR1 as MDHEN and CDR2 as SYDVKM. Trimming removed 4 bases at V and 5 bases at J, with 19 bases between. This chain's CDR3 is CASSSPGLRERDTQYF. DNA for the CDR3: TGTGCCAGCAGTTCCCCGGGACTCCGTGAGAGAGATACGCAGTATTTT.

The chain recombines TRBV2 with TRBJ1-2; 8 bases map to TRBD1. Germline V gene sequence: CDR1 SNHLY, CDR2 FYNNEI. The CDR3 is 14 residues long. V lost 6 bases, J lost 8 bases, and 11 bases stayed unmatched. The CDR3: CASSRIGQGGGYTF. The CDR3 nucleotides read TGTGCCAGCAGCAGGATAGGACAGGGAGGGGGCTACACCTTC.

This clonotype was observed a handful of times. The genes are TRBV19 and TRBJ1-5; D ambiguous. The V gene's germline CDR1 is LNHDA and CDR2 SQIVND (reference sequence). CDR3 size: 12 residues. Trimming removed 2 bases at V and 6 bases at J, with 5 bases between. The CDR3, as DNA: TGTGCCAGTAGTATAACTGCTCAGCCCCAGCATTTT. Protein product: CASSITAQPQHF. Full variable domain (outside the CDR3, taken from reference TRBV19 and TRBJ1-5): DGGITQSPKYLFRKEGQNVTLSCEQNLNHDAMYWYRQDPGQGLRLIYYSQIVNDFQKGDIAEGYSVSREKKESFPLTVTSAQKNPTAFYLCASSITAQPQHFGDGTRLSIL.

This clonotype was observed a few times. This rearrangement joins TRBV19 to TRBJ1-5, with D possibly TRBD1 on 5 matching bases. The CDR3 consists of 16 residues. V lost 1 base and J lost 2, with 12 bases in between. The germline CDR1 and CDR2 sequences are LNHDA and SQIVND (reference sequence). For the CDR3, the DNA is TGTGCCAGTAGTATAGTCGGGGCGTCGGGCAATCAGCCCCAGCATTTT. This gives the protein CASSIVGASGNQPQHF.

There are a few counts of this clonotype. CDR3 protein: CASSGGTGDYTF. DNA for the CDR3: TGTGCCAGCAGCGGGGGGACAGGGGACTACACCTTC. The V call is TRBV11-2, the J call TRBJ1-2, with 10 bases matching TRBD1. Germline V gives CDR1 SGHAT, CDR2 FQNNGV. There are 12 residues in the CDR3. J lost 10 bases, V lost 5 bases, and 4 bases had no gene match.

A few counts support this clonotype. V is TRBV7-6 and J is TRBJ2-3; no firm D call. Germline V gene lookup returns CDR1 SGHVS and CDR2 FNYEAQ. CDR3 length: 15 amino acids. V gave up 5 bases and J gave up 5 bases, with 17 bases separating them. DNA for the CDR3: TGTGCCAGCAGCCCCCTCTCGCGACCACAAGATACGCAGTATTTT. This codes for CASSPLSRPQDTQYF.

The chain links TRBV20-1 to TRBJ1-5; D remains ambiguous. Germline CDR1 and CDR2: DFQATT and SNEGSKA (reference sequence). The CDR3 extends over 11 amino acids. The V end lost 5 bases, the J end lost 3 bases, and 5 bases lay between the germline ends. The CDR3 DNA is TGCAGTGCTTCCAACAATCAGCCCCAGCATTTT. Translation: CSASNNQPQHF.

This clonotype has at least ten counts. V usage is TRBV7-8 and J usage is TRBJ2-5, with TRBD1 matching 9 bases. The CDR3 has 16 amino acids. The ends lost 5 bases at V and 3 bases at J; junction bases unmatched: 10. Germline V gene lookup returns CDR1 SGHVS and CDR2 FQNEAQ. The chain's CDR3 is CASSPRAGQGKETQYF. The CDR3 coding sequence is TGTGCCAGCAGCCCGCGCGCCGGACAGGGGAAAGAGACCCAGTACTTC.

This clonotype was recorded a few times. V and J are TRBV5-4 and TRBJ2-3; no clear D gene. The CDR3 runs 15 residues. Trimming stripped 4 bases from V and 2 bases from J, with 14 bases between. Germline CDR1 reads SGHNT; CDR2 reads YYREEE (reference sequence). As DNA, the CDR3 is TGTGCCAGCAGCCAAAATCCCCCTCACACAGATACGCAGTATTTT. Translated: CASSQNPPHTDTQYF. Using reference TRBV5-4 and TRBJ2-3 for the parts outside the CDR3, the full variable domain is ETGVTQSPTHLIKTRGQQVTLRCSSQSGHNTVSWYQQALGQGPQFIFQYYREEENGRGNFPPRFSGLQFPNYSSELNVNALELDDSALYLCASSQNPPHTDTQYFGPGTRLTVL.

This clonotype came up a few times. The chain couples TRBV5-4 to TRBJ1-5, with D perhaps matching TRBD1 (5 bases). The CDR3 sequence is 18 residues long. Trimming pared 2 bases from V and 4 bases from J, leaving 22 bases between. Germline CDR1 and CDR2: SGHNT and YYREEE (reference sequence). CDR3 sequence (DNA): TGTGCCAGCAGCTTTGATAAAATCCGGGACGGAGAGAATCAGCCCCAGCATTTT. Translation gives CASSFDKIRDGENQPQHF.

Turning to this clonotype: The conserved phenylalanine or tryptophan normally closing the CDR3 is absent here, so this likely arose from a read error. The chain is built from TRBV25-1 and TRBJ2-1, with D unresolved. CDR3 length: 16 amino acids. Germline assignment: CDR1 MGHDK and CDR2 SYGVNS. Trimming removed 7 bases at V and 0 bases at J, with 16 bases between. The CDR3 DNA is TGTGCCAGCACCCCCACCCGGGTGAGCTCCTACAATGAGCAGTTCTTA. It codes for CASTPTRVSSYNEQFL.

This clonotype turned up a few times. V is TRBV28 and J is TRBJ2-3, with 7 bases that match TRBD1. This CDR3 region has 15 residues. Germline V lookup: CDR1 MDHEN, CDR2 SYDVKM. J lost 4 bases, V lost 5 bases, and 9 bases had no gene match. CDR3 coding DNA: TGTGCCAGCAGTCGCCCGACAGGGACGGCAGATACGCAGTATTTT. Protein sequence: CASSRPTGTADTQYF.

This clonotype appeared a few times. This rearrangement joins TRBV19 to TRBJ1-5; 11 nucleotides match TRBD1. This CDR3 has 15 residues. J lost 5 bases, V lost 3 bases, and 3 bases had no gene match. CDR1 and CDR2 (germline): LNHDA, SQIVND (reference sequence). This CDR3 is CASSIGTGGDQPQHF. The CDR3, as DNA: TGTGCCAGTAGTATTGGGACAGGGGGAGATCAGCCCCAGCATTTT.

The V gene is TRBV4-3, the J gene TRBJ2-1; the D is unclear. In germline, CDR1 is LGHNA, CDR2 YSLEER. This CDR3 spans 11 amino acids. Deletions cut 2 bases from V and 5 bases from J, with 1 base between. The CDR3 region is CASSQHNEQFF. The CDR3 DNA follows: TGCGCCAGCAGCCAACACAATGAGCAGTTCTTC.

This sequence joins TRBV11-2 and TRBJ2-2, with 9 positions matching TRBD2. V shed 5 bases, J shed 9 bases, and the junction held 4 bases outside the gene matches. The V gene's germline CDR1 is SGHAT and CDR2 FQNNGV. The CDR3 totals 13 residues. CDR3 sequence reads: CASSRTSARELFF. CDR3 nucleotide sequence: TGTGCCAGCAGCCGGACTAGCGCCCGGGAGCTGTTTTTT.

The rearrangement joins TRBV19 to TRBJ1-2; 7 nucleotides align to TRBD1. The CDR3 is 14 residues long. Trimming at V came to 5 bases and at J to 8 bases, leaving 11 bases not matched to a gene. Per the germline V gene, CDR1 is LNHDA and CDR2 is SQIVND (reference sequence). For the CDR3, the DNA is TGTGCCAGTAGTCCGCCCGAAGGGGGCGACGGCTACACCTTC. Its protein is CASSPPEGGDGYTF.

V gene TRBV19 combines with J gene TRBJ1-1; no clear D. The germline V gene encodes CDR1 LNHDA and CDR2 SQIVND (reference sequence). CDR3 length equals 13 residues. Trimming removed 4 bases from V and 4 bases from J, with 10 bases in between. This CDR3 reads CASSTSGLTEAFF. The CDR3 region has the DNA TGTGCCAGTAGTACATCCGGACTCACTGAAGCTTTCTTT.

V and J are TRBV4-1 and TRBJ1-2; D ambiguous. Trimming shortened V by 0 bases and J by 2 bases, and 10 bases separated the two germline ends. The CDR3 extends over 15 amino acids. The germline gives CDR1 MGHRA, CDR2 YSYEKL. CDR3 amino acids: CASSQDVSANYGYTF. CDR3 sequence (DNA): TGCGCCAGCAGCCAAGATGTCAGTGCGAACTATGGCTACACCTTC.

About this clonotype: Since the CDR3 does not end with the conserved phenylalanine or tryptophan, this likely comes from a read error. This chain uses TRBV28 with TRBJ2-5; 7 nucleotides agree with TRBD1. The CDR3 has 16 residues. V was pared by 5 bases and J by 11 bases, with 20 bases of the junction left unmatched. Germline CDR1 reads MDHEN; CDR2 reads SYDVKM. This CDR3 is CASSPPPPGQWLVQYL. In DNA form, the CDR3 reads TGTGCCAGCAGTCCCCCCCCCCCGGGACAGTGGTTGGTTCAGTACTTA.

Only a few counts were recorded for this clonotype. This chain uses TRBV11-2 with TRBJ2-1, with D possibly TRBD2 on 6 matching bases. The CDR3 totals 14 residues. In germline, CDR1 is SGHAT, CDR2 FQNNGV. Trimming left V 5 bases short and J 5 bases short, with 13 bases between. CDR3 sequence: CASSQERVNNEQFF. The CDR3 DNA sequence: TGTGCCAGCAGCCAGGAGCGGGTTAACAATGAGCAGTTCTTC.

This clonotype was recorded a few times. This chain connects TRBV7-9 to TRBJ1-1; perhaps TRBD1 as D (5 bases). V gave up 1 base and J gave up 0 bases, with 9 bases separating them. The CDR3 is 15 amino acids. The germline gives CDR1 SEHNR, CDR2 FQNEAQ (reference sequence). For the CDR3, the DNA is TGTGCCAGCAGCTTAGGTTTGACAGTGAACACTGAAGCTTTCTTT. It translates to CASSLGLTVNTEAFF.

The chain couples TRBV9 to TRBJ1-4, with D possibly TRBD1 on 6 matching bases. This CDR3 region has 15 residues. Germline CDR1 is SGDLS and CDR2 is YYNGEE. V was cut by 3 bases and J by 6 bases, with 15 bases left in between. In DNA form, the CDR3 reads TGTGCCAGCAGCGCCGGAGGGGGGATGGATGAAAAACTGTTTTTT. Translating gives CASSAGGGMDEKLFF.

This chain connects TRBV19 to TRBJ2-3, with unresolved D. The V end lost 7 bases, the J end lost 2 bases, and 13 bases lay between the germline ends. This CDR3 has 14 amino acids. Germline-derived CDR1 and CDR2 are LNHDA and SQIVND (reference sequence). The CDR3 region has the DNA TGTGCCAGTATTGGCAACAGACTCACAGATACGCAGTATTTT. Its protein is CASIGNRLTDTQYF.

This chain uses TRBV6-2 or TRBV6-3 with TRBJ2-2; D is undetermined. Trimming took 6 bases from V and 3 from J, leaving 8 bases between them. CDR1 is MNHEY, CDR2 SVGEGT, per germline. The CDR3 sequence is 13 residues long. CDR3 DNA sequence: TGTGCCAGCAGCCGGGTCTACACCGGGGAGCTGTTTTTT. Protein product: CASSRVYTGELFF.

The genes are TRBV14 and TRBJ1-2, with unresolved D. This CDR3 contains 13 residues. CDR1 and CDR2 from the germline V gene are SGHDN and FVKESK. The V end lost 3 bases, the J end lost 7 bases, and 12 bases lay between the germline ends. The CDR3: CASSQLKWFGYTF. Here the CDR3 DNA reads TGTGCCAGCAGCCAGCTGAAGTGGTTTGGCTACACCTTC.

This clonotype has a handful of counts. The chain is built from TRBV20-1 and TRBJ2-1; TRBD2 matches 9 bases. Per the germline V gene, CDR1 is DFQATT and CDR2 is SNEGSKA (reference sequence). Trimming took 3 bases from V and 8 from J; bases not matched to a gene: 8. The CDR3 covers 14 residues. Here the CDR3 reads CSARLAAGGHEQFF. The CDR3, as DNA: TGCAGTGCTAGGTTAGCAGCGGGAGGCCATGAGCAGTTCTTC.

The genes are TRBV20-1 and TRBJ2-3; 7 nucleotides line up with TRBD2. From germline, CDR1 is DFQATT and CDR2 SNEGSKA (reference sequence). Losses at the gene ends were 0 bases for V and 2 bases for J; bases not matched to a gene: 11. The CDR3 sequence is 17 residues long. CDR3 sequence: CSARDGGRSGNTDTQYF. The CDR3, as DNA: TGCAGTGCTAGAGATGGAGGCAGGAGCGGGAACACAGATACGCAGTATTTT.

In its sample, this clonotype was seen a few times. This rearrangement joins TRBV28 to TRBJ2-7, with D perhaps matching TRBD1 or TRBD2 (6 bases each). The V and J ends lost 4 bases and 4 bases respectively, with 20 bases between them. The CDR3 runs to 16 residues. The germline V gene encodes CDR1 MDHEN and CDR2 SYDVKM. CDR3 residues: CASSSPRFSGAYEQYF. The CDR3 region has the DNA TGTGCCAGCAGTTCACCCCGGTTCTCGGGGGCGTACGAGCAGTACTTC.

The gene calls are TRBV29-1 and TRBJ2-1; maybe TRBD2 (5 bases). V lost 3 bases and J 7 bases, leaving 16 bases between the germline ends. This CDR3 has 14 amino acids. CDR1 SQVTM and CDR2 ANQGSEA come from the germline V gene. DNA of the CDR3: TGCAGCGTTGACAGGCGTCTAGCAGGTAATGAGCAGTTCTTC. Protein product: CSVDRRLAGNEQFF.